This TCR beta chain was found in a study of cytomegalovirus exposure and HLA in healthy donors. While unrecorded immune exposures were likely, the donors were nominally healthy when sampled. The PCR was carried out with 60 Vbeta primers and 13 Jbeta primers. TCRdb's table, derived via immunoSEQ multiplex PCR, lists solely in-frame clones and lacks some. Of 120,000 to 150,000 clones in the sample, less than 90% are singletons; the top ten hold 2% to 2.5%. A note on this clone: Its matching antigen is unknown.

Findings of the study overall: A list of around 160 TCR beta chains associated with cytomegalovirus was given. Researchers had no immune exposure information except CMV serostatus available.

The V gene lost 0 bases and the J gene lost 3 bases, with 12 bases spanning the gap. The CDR3 extends over 16 amino acids. CDR1 SGHDN and CDR2 FVKESK come from the germline V gene. This sequence was found in a boy between 2 and 10 years old in good health and CMV-seronegative. The rearrangement joins TRBV14 to TRBJ1-5; D gene uncertain. Specimen: PBMCs. CDR3 protein: CASSQEREETNQPQHF. The CDR3, as DNA: TGTGCCAGCAGCCAAGAGAGGGAAGAGACCAATCAGCCCCAGCATTTT.